These 9 T cell receptor beta chains originate from one sample sequenced in a study of T cells in women clearing cervical HPV infection. Measured with immunoSEQ multiplex PCR; TCRdb has only the in-frame clones, and not every one. The sample data list 20,000 to 25,000 clones. Material for sequencing was blood buffy coat. These receptors originate from a woman aged 18 to 75 with a cervical HPV16 infection that either progressed to CIN3+ or cleared (not recorded which).

Comments on this clone: The observed sequence ends 3 residues before the CDR3 terminus, with the missing tail filled in from the germline J gene. This sequence joins TRBV11-1 and TRBJ2-7; D possibly corresponds to TRBD1 (6 bases). Germline loops: CDR1 SGHAT, CDR2 FQDESV (reference sequence). The V and J ends lost 5 bases and 3 bases respectively, with 17 bases between them. The CDR3 covers 15 residues. CDR3 sequence: CASSVETGVFYEQYF. The part of the CDR3 DNA that was read is TGTGCCAGCAGCGTTGAGACAGGAGTGTTCTACGAG.

Comments on this clone: The read stops 3 residues short of the end of the CDR3; the missing end is completed from the germline J gene. The V gene is TRBV20-1, the J gene TRBJ2-5; 7 bases agree with TRBD1. Trimming took 0 bases from V and 4 from J; bases not matched to a gene: 5. This CDR3 contains 14 residues. Per germline, CDR1 DFQATT and CDR2 SNEGSKA (reference sequence). The CDR3 loop reads CSARELGQRETQYF. Partial CDR3 DNA: TGCAGTGCTAGAGAATTGGGACAGAGAGAGACC.

Note on this clone: Coverage ceases 3 residues before the CDR3 finishes, and the germline J gene fills in the end. V is TRBV7-9 and J is TRBJ1-5; TRBD1 might be the D (6 bases). CDR3 length equals 13 residues. The germline gives CDR1 SEHNR, CDR2 FQNEAQ (reference sequence). V lost 5 bases to trimming and J lost 4 bases, with 9 bases between them. The CDR3 sequence is CASSKDRNQPQHF. Incomplete CDR3 DNA: TGTGCCAGCAGCAAGGACAGAAATCAGCCC.

To note about this clone: The CDR3 extends 3 residues past the end of the read, so its final part is completed from the germline J gene. The rearrangement links TRBV18 to TRBJ1-5, with 9 positions matching TRBD1. The V and J ends lost 5 bases and 4 bases, in that order; junction bases with no gene match: 9. Germline-derived CDR1 and CDR2 are KGHSH and LQKENI. This CDR3 is 16 amino acids long. CDR3 bases read: TGTGCCAGCTCAGCTAACCCGGGACAGGGTAATCAGCCC. This encodes CASSANPGQGNQP. The whole CDR3 region reads CASSANPGQGNQPQHF.

With respect to this clone: Read data end 3 residues before the CDR3 end; the end is taken from the germline J gene. This chain uses TRBV5-1 with TRBJ1-1; no definite D call. CDR3 length: 15 amino acids. Trimming pared 0 bases from V and 0 bases from J, leaving 9 bases between. CDR1 is SGHRS and CDR2 is YFSETQ in the germline V gene. The CDR3 DNA, read in part, is TGCGCCAGCAGCTTGGTGGGCACCCTGAACACTGAA. Its translation is CASSLVGTLNTE. The whole CDR3 region reads CASSLVGTLNTEAFF.

Comments on this clone: The read comes to an end 3 residues before the CDR3 does, leaving the germline J gene to fill in the end. This rearrangement joins TRBV4-2 to TRBJ2-7; 7 nucleotides match TRBD1. CDR1 is LGHNA and CDR2 is YNFKEQ in the germline V gene. The CDR3 sequence is 14 residues long. V lost 6 bases and J lost 5; bases outside the gene matches: 10. The CDR3 bases that were read are TGTGCCAGCAGGCCCACCACAGGGGTGGACGAG. Protein product: CASRPTTGVDE. The complete CDR3 reads CASRPTTGVDEQYF.

The DNA read from the CDR3 is TGCAGTGCTAGTGGGGCAGGTCTGGGC. Its protein product is CSASGAGLG. The CDR3 in its entirety is CSASGAGLGYTF. The genes are TRBV20-1 and TRBJ1-2, with D maybe TRBD1 (5 bases). Read sequence stops 3 residues before the CDR3 end, and the germline J gene provides the missing end. This CDR3 has 12 residues. The germline CDR1 and CDR2 sequences are DFQATT and SNEGSKA (reference sequence).

The CDR3 bases that were read are TGTGCCAGTAGTATGGGGAGGACAACCCGGTACGAG. This encodes CASSMGRTTRYE. The entire CDR3 protein is CASSMGRTTRYEQYF. The rearrangement uses TRBV19 and TRBJ2-7; D is perhaps TRBD2 (6 bases). Read sequence stops 3 residues before the CDR3 end, and the germline J gene provides the missing end. Germline lookup yields CDR1 LNHDA and CDR2 SQIVND (reference sequence). V was trimmed by 3 bases and J by 4 bases, leaving 16 bases between them. The CDR3 covers 15 residues.

Of note for this clone: The read stops 3 residues short of the end of the CDR3; the missing end is completed from the germline J gene. The V gene is TRBV20-1, the J gene TRBJ1-5, with a weak D call TRBD1 (6 bases). The length of the CDR3 is 14 residues. Germline V lookup: CDR1 DFQATT, CDR2 SNEGSKA (reference sequence). The germline V and J ends were trimmed by 4 bases and 0 bases, with 10 bases remaining between them. The covered CDR3 bases are TGCAGTGCTACCAGGACAGATAGCAATCAGCCC. It codes for CSATRTDSNQP. The whole CDR3 sequence is CSATRTDSNQPQHF.